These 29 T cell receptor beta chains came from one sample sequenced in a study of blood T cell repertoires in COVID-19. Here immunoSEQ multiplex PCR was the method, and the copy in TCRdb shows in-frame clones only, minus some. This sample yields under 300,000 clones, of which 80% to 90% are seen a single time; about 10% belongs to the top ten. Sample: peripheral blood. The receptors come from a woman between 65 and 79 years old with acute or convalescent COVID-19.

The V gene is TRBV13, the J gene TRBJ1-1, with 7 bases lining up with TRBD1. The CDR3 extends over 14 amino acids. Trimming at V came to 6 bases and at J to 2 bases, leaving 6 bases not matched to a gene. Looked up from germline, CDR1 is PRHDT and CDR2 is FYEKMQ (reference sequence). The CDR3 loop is CASRSGTDNTEAFF. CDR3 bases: TGTGCCAGCAGGTCCGGGACAGACAACACTGAAGCTTTCTTT.

CDR3 amino acids: CASRGLAGGGEQFF. The CDR3 bases are TGCGCCAGCAGGGGGCTAGCGGGGGGCGGCGAGCAGTTCTTC. J is TRBJ2-1 and V is TRBV4-1; 11 bases line up with TRBD2. The V segment lost 6 bases and the J segment 10 bases; nucleotides outside the gene matches: 8. CDR1 is MGHRA and CDR2 is YSYEKL in the germline V gene. CDR3 length equals 14 residues.

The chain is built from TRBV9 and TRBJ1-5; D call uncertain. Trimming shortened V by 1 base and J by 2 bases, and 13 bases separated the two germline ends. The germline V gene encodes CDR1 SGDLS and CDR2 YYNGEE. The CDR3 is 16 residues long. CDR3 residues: CASSVISRDGNQPQHF. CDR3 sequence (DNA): TGTGCCAGCAGCGTAATTAGTCGGGATGGCAATCAGCCCCAGCATTTT.

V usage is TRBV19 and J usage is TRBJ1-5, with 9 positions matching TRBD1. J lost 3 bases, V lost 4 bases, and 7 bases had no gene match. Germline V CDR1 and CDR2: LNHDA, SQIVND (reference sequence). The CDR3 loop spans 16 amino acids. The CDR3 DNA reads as TGTGCCAGTAGTACTATCCGGGACAGGGTCAATCAGCCCCAGCATTTT. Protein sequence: CASSTIRDRVNQPQHF.

The DNA of the CDR3 is TGTGCCAGCAGCCAAGAGTATCGGGGGGCCTACGAGCAGTACTTC. Its protein is CASSQEYRGAYEQYF. This rearrangement joins TRBV3-1 (or the pseudogene TRBV3-2) to TRBJ2-7; 7 nucleotides line up with TRBD2. The CDR3 consists of 15 residues. J lost 2 bases, V lost 0 bases, and 4 bases had no gene match. Germline V gene lookup returns CDR1 LGHDT and CDR2 YNNKEL (reference sequence).

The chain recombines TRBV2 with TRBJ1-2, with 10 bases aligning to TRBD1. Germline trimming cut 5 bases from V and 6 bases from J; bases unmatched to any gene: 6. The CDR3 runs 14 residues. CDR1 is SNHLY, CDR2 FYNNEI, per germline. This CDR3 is CASSRDRGTDGYTF. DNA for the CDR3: TGTGCCAGCAGTCGGGACAGGGGCACGGATGGCTACACCTTC.

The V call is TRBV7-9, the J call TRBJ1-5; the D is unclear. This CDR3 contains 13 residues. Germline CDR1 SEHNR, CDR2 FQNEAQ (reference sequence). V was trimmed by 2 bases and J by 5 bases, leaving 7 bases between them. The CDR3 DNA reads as TGTGCCAGCAGCTTAAATGCAGATCAGCCCCAGCATTTT. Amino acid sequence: CASSLNADQPQHF.

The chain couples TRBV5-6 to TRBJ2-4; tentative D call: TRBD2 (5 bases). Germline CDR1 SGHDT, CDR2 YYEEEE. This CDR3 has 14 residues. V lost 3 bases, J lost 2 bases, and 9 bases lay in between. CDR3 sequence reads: CASSWRKPKNIQYF. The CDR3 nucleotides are TGTGCCAGCAGCTGGAGGAAACCCAAAAACATTCAGTACTTC.

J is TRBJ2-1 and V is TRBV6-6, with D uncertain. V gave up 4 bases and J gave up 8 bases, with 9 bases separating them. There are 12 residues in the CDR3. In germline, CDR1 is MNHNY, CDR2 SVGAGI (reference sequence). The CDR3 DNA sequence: TGTGCCAGCAGTTCTCATATAGATGAGCAGTTCTTC. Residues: CASSSHIDEQFF.

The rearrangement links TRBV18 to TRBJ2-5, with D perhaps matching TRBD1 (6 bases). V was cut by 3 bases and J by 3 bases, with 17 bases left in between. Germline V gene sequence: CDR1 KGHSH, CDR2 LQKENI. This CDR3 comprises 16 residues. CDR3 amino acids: CASSPGIARGEETQYF. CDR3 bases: TGTGCCAGCTCACCGGGGATAGCCAGGGGTGAAGAGACCCAGTACTTC.

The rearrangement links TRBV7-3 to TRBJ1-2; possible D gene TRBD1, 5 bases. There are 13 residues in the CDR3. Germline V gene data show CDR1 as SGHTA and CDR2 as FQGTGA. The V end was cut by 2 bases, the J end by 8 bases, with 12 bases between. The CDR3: CASSLGPGGGYTF. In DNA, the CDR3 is TGTGCCAGCAGCTTAGGTCCGGGGGGAGGCTACACCTTC.

This CDR3 is CASSYSVSWGDTGELFF. The CDR3 coding sequence is TGTGCCAGCAGTTACTCTGTTTCGTGGGGGGACACCGGGGAGCTGTTTTTT. V and J are TRBV6-2 or TRBV6-3 and TRBJ2-2; D might be TRBD2 (6 bases). CDR1 is MNHEY, CDR2 SVGEGT, per germline. V lost 0 bases, J lost 3 bases, and 14 bases lay in between. The CDR3 runs to 17 residues.

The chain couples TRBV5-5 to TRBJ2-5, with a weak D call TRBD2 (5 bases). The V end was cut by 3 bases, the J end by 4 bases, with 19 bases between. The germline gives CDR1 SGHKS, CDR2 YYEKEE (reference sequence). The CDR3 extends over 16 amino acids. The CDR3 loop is CASSSGTRLGRETQYF. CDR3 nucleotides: TGTGCCAGCAGCTCCGGAACACGGCTTGGGAGAGAGACCCAGTACTTC.

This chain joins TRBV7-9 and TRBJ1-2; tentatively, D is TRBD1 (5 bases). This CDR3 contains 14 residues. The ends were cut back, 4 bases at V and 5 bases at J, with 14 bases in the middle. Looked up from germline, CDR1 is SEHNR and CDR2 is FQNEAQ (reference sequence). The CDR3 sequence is CASSSNRQLYGYTF. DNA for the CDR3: TGTGCCAGCAGCTCGAACCGACAGCTATATGGCTACACCTTC.

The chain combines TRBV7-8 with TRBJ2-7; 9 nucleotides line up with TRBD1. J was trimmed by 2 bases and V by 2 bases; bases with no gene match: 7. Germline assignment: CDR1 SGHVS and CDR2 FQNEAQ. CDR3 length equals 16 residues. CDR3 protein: CASSLTIRDRAYEQYF. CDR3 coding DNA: TGTGCCAGCAGCTTAACTATACGGGACAGGGCCTACGAGCAGTACTTC. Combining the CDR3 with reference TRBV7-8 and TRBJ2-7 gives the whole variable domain GAGVSQSPRYKVAKRGQDVALRCDPISGHVSLFWYQQALGQGPEFLTYFQNEAQLDKSGLPSDRFFAERPEGSVSTLKIQRTQQEDSAVYLCASSLTIRDRAYEQYFGPGTRLTVT.

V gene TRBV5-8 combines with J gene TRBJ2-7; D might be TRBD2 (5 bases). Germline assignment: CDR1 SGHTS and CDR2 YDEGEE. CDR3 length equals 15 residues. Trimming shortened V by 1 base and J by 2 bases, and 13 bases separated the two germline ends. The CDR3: CASSLRAAGPYEQYF. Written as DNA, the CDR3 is TGTGCCAGCAGCTTGAGAGCGGCAGGCCCCTACGAGCAGTACTTC.

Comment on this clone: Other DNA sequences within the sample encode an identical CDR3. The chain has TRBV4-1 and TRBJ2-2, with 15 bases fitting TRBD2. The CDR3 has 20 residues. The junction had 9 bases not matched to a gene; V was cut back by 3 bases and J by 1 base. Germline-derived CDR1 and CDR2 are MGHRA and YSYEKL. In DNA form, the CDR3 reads TGCGCCAGCAGCCATTCCCCCGGGGGACTAGCGGGGGGGAACACCGGGGAGCTGTTTTTT. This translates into CASSHSPGGLAGGNTGELFF.

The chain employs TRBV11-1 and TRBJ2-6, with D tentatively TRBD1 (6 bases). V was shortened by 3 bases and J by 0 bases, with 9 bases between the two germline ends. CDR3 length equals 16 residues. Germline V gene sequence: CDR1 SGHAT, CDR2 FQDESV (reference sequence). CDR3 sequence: CASSLTGYSGANVLTF. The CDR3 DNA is TGTGCCAGCAGCTTGACAGGTTACTCTGGGGCCAACGTCCTGACTTTC.

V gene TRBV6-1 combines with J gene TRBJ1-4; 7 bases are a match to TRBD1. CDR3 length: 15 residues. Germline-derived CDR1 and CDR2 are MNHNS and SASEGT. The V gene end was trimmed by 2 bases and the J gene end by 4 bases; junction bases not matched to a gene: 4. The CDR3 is CASSEITGVNEKLFF. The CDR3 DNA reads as TGTGCCAGCAGTGAAATCACAGGGGTTAATGAAAAACTGTTTTTT.

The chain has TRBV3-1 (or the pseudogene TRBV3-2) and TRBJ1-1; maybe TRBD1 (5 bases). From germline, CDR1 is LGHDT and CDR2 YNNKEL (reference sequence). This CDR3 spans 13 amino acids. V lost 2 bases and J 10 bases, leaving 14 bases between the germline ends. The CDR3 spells CASSQFRGDRAFF. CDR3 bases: TGTGCCAGCAGCCAATTTAGGGGTGATCGAGCTTTCTTT.

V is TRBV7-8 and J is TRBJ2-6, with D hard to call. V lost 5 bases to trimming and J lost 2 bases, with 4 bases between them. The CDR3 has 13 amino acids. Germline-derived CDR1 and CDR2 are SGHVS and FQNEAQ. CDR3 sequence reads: CASSAAGANVLTF. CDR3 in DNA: TGTGCCAGCAGCGCGGCTGGGGCCAACGTCCTGACTTTC.

For the CDR3, the DNA is TGTGCCAGTAGGGACAGGGGGCGAAATTCACCCCTCCACTTT. This sequence encodes CASRDRGRNSPLHF. The chain has TRBV19 and TRBJ1-6; 11 bases agree with TRBD1. The germline CDR1 and CDR2 sequences are LNHDA and SQIVND (reference sequence). V was pared by 6 bases and J by 7 bases, with 2 bases of the junction left unmatched. The CDR3 runs 14 residues.

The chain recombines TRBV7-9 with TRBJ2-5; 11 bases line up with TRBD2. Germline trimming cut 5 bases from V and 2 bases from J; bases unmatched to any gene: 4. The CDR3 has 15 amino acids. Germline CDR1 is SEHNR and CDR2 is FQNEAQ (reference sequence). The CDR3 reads CASSRLAGGQETQYF. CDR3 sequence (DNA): TGTGCCAGCAGCCGATTAGCGGGGGGGCAAGAGACCCAGTACTTC.

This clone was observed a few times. CDR3 amino acids: CASSFRQGAYGYTF. The CDR3 DNA reads TGTGCCAGCAGTTTCAGACAGGGGGCTTATGGCTACACCTTC. The chain combines TRBV6-6 with TRBJ1-2; 10 positions agree with TRBD1. Germline V gives CDR1 MNHNY, CDR2 SVGAGI (reference sequence). V dropped 4 bases and J dropped 5; count of bases not matched to a gene: 4. The CDR3 loop spans 14 amino acids.

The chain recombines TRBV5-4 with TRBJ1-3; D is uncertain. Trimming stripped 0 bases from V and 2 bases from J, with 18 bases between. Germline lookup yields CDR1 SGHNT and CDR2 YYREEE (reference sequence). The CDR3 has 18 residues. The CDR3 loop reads CASSLVVGAQDAGNTIYF. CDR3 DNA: TGTGCCAGCAGCTTGGTGGTGGGAGCCCAGGACGCTGGAAACACCATATATTTT.

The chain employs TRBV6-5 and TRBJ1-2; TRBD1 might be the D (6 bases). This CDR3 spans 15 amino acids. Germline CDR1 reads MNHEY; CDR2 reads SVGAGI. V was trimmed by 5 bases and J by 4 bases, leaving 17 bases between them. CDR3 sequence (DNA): TGTGCCAGCAGTCGGGGGGCCCTGGGATCCTATGGCTACACCTTC. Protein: CASSRGALGSYGYTF.

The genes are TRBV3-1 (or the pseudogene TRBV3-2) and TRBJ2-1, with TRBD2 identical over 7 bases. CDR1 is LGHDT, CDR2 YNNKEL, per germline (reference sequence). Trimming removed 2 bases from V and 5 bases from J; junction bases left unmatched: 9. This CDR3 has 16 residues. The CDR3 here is CASSQIGGGGHNEQFF. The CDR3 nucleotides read TGTGCCAGCAGCCAAATCGGCGGCGGGGGACACAATGAGCAGTTCTTC.

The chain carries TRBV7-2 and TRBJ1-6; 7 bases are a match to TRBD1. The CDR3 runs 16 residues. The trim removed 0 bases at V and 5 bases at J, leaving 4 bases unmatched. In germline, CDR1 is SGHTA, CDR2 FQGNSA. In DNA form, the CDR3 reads TGTGCCAGCAGCTTAGCGTTGGGACAGCATAATTCACCCCTCCACTTT. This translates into CASSLALGQHNSPLHF.

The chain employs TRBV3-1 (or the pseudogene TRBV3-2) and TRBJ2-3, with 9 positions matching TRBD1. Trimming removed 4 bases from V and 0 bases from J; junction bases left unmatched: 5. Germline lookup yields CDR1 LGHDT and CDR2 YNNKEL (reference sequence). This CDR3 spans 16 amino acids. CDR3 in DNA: TGTGCCAGCAGCCCCGGACAGGGGATGAGCACAGATACGCAGTATTTT. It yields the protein CASSPGQGMSTDTQYF.